This T cell receptor beta chain was found in a study of response to subunit inactivated influenza vaccine. Study-level results: That few new T cells are recruited by each seasonal influenza vaccination was the authors' suggestion.

The J segment lost 1 base and the V segment lost 4 bases, leaving 8 bases of the junction unmatched. CDR3 length: 17 amino acids. The germline CDR1 and CDR2 sequences are MGHRA and YSYEKL. TCRdb re-called the RT-PCR reads with MiXCR, one entry per CDR3 protein. This table has 650,000 to 800,000 distinct CDR3 sequences, approximately 15% appearing once. Notes on this clonotype: Its antigen is not known.

The receptor's source is a man aged 45-60 years who received an inactivated influenza vaccine. The gene calls are TRBV4-1 and TRBJ1-4; 8 positions match TRBD1. This sample comprised PBMCs from blood, obtained 14 to 15 days before vaccination. The CDR3 DNA follows: TGCGCCAGCAGCCGTGGACAGGGAGGTGGAACTAATGAAAAACTGTTTTTT. Translating gives CASSRGQGGGTNEKLFF.